The 32 T cell receptor beta chains reported below all come from one sample, sequenced in a study of T cell responses to AZD1222 COVID-19 vaccine (dated by TCRdb to the early 2020s). The library was obtained by the immunoSEQ multiplex PCR assay. TCRdb's version of the immuneACCESS table is confined to in-frame rearrangements and falls short of the full clone set. An unresolved V gene accounts for under half of the shortfall where checked; the remainder is of unknown origin. The sample profile shows around 100,000 clones; roughly 91% of them were found once. The top ten clonotypes cover 45% of the sample. In the paper's terms, the time point label means: baseline before first vaccination. The sample was peripheral blood, taken on day 0 of AZD1222 vaccination. The origin of the receptors is an adult in good health.

V is TRBV10-1 and J is TRBJ2-1; TRBD2 matches at 9 bases. The CDR3 loop spans 14 amino acids. V shed 5 bases and J 5 bases; nucleotides not matched to a gene: 4. Germline V CDR1 and CDR2: WNHNN, SYGVQD (reference sequence). The CDR3 spells CASSTGLANNEQFF. CDR3 coding DNA: TGCGCCAGCAGTACGGGACTAGCTAACAATGAGCAGTTCTTC.

This clone was detected only once. The J gene is TRBJ1-3, the V gene TRBV30; D is perhaps TRBD1 (5 bases). V shed 4 bases and J shed 3 bases, with 13 bases lying between them. The CDR3 sequence is 14 residues long. Germline CDR1 GTSNPN, CDR2 SVGIG (reference sequence). CDR3 amino acids: CAWMKGLGGNTIYF. The CDR3 DNA reads TGTGCCTGGATGAAGGGGCTAGGTGGAAACACCATATATTTT.

The chain recombines TRBV27 with TRBJ2-5; 7 bases match TRBD2. This CDR3 is built from 11 residues. Germline V gives CDR1 MNHEY, CDR2 SMNVEV (reference sequence). With 5 bases clipped from V and 7 bases from J, the junction kept 1 base outside the gene matches. This CDR3 is CASSGGGTQYF. As DNA, the CDR3 is TGTGCCAGCAGTGGGGGGGGGACCCAGTACTTC.

The rearrangement links TRBV5-1 to TRBJ2-1; TRBD2 matches 9 bases. V gave up 0 bases and J gave up 12 bases; unmatched junction bases: 4. Germline values: CDR1 SGHRS, CDR2 YFSETQ. The CDR3 has 13 amino acids. The chain's CDR3 is CASSLVAGGLQFF. The CDR3 bases are TGCGCCAGCAGCTTGGTGGCGGGAGGGTTGCAGTTCTTC.

The V call is TRBV28, the J call TRBJ1-2, with 7 bases lining up with TRBD1. The V gene's germline CDR1 is MDHEN and CDR2 SYDVKM. The J segment lost 7 bases and the V segment lost 8 bases, leaving 7 bases of the junction unmatched. CDR3 length: 12 residues. The CDR3 DNA reads as TGTGCCAGCTCAAGGGGGCCCGTTGGCTACACCTTC. Encoded protein: CASSRGPVGYTF.

The table lists this clone with a count of one. The rearrangement uses TRBV12-3 or TRBV12-4 and TRBJ2-3; either TRBD1 or TRBD2 may fit D (5 bases each). CDR3 length: 11 amino acids. Trimming left V 8 bases short and J 8 bases short, with 11 bases between. CDR3 region: CASRERGTQYF. CDR3 in DNA: TGTGCCAGCCGGGAAAGGGGTACGCAGTATTTT.

The J gene is TRBJ2-3, the V gene TRBV5-1; the D gene is possibly TRBD1 (5 bases). The ends were cut back, 6 bases at V and 2 bases at J, with 16 bases in the middle. Germline values: CDR1 SGHRS, CDR2 YFSETQ. This CDR3 contains 15 residues. In DNA, the CDR3 is TGCGCCAGCACCTTCACGCCAGGGTACACAGATACGCAGTATTTT. Translating gives CASTFTPGYTDTQYF.

This rearrangement joins TRBV6-5 to TRBJ2-5; TRBD1 might be the D (6 bases). CDR3 length: 13 amino acids. CDR1 MNHEY and CDR2 SVGAGI come from the germline V gene. V dropped 8 bases and J dropped 2 bases, with 12 bases sitting between them. The DNA of the CDR3 is TGTGCCAGCCGCGGACAGCTTCAAGAGACCCAGTACTTC. It yields the protein CASRGQLQETQYF.

The V call is TRBV5-1, the J call TRBJ2-7; TRBD2 is a possible D gene (5 bases). This CDR3 is 14 amino acids long. The ends were cut back, 4 bases at V and 1 base at J, with 12 bases in the middle. Germline assignment: CDR1 SGHRS and CDR2 YFSETQ. The CDR3 nucleotides read TGCGCCAGCAGCAAGGACGGGAAATCCTACGAGCAGTACTTC. This gives the protein CASSKDGKSYEQYF.

The chain is built from TRBV3-1 (or the pseudogene TRBV3-2) and TRBJ1-6; maybe TRBD1 (6 bases). Trimming left V 8 bases short and J 7 bases short, with 24 bases between. The CDR3 is 17 amino acids. The V gene's germline CDR1 is LGHDT and CDR2 YNNKEL (reference sequence). DNA of the CDR3: TGTGCCAGCTCTCTGCAGGCAGGGGCCCCCTCGAATTCACCCCTCCACTTT. Translated, it gives CASSLQAGAPSNSPLHF.

V gene TRBV27 combines with J gene TRBJ2-7; 10 positions agree with TRBD2. V lost 5 bases to trimming and J lost 2 bases; unmatched junction nucleotides: 9. CDR3 length equals 16 residues. The germline V gene has CDR1 MNHEY and CDR2 SMNVEV (reference sequence). The CDR3 nucleotides are TGTGCCAGCAGTGTCGATCCCGGGACTAGCGCCTACGAGCAGTACTTC. Residues: CASSVDPGTSAYEQYF.

In DNA form, the CDR3 reads TGTGCCAGCAGCTTAGGGGCGGGCGCCTCCTACGAGCAGTACTTC. It codes for CASSLGAGASYEQYF. The J gene is TRBJ2-7, the V gene TRBV7-8, with D tentatively TRBD2 (5 bases). Germline V lookup: CDR1 SGHVS, CDR2 FQNEAQ. V was trimmed by 1 base and J by 0 bases, leaving 10 bases between them. The CDR3 has 15 amino acids. The variable domain in full, completed from reference TRBV7-8 and TRBJ2-7, reads GAGVSQSPRYKVAKRGQDVALRCDPISGHVSLFWYQQALGQGPEFLTYFQNEAQLDKSGLPSDRFFAERPEGSVSTLKIQRTQQEDSAVYLCASSLGAGASYEQYFGPGTRLTVT.

This rearrangement joins TRBV13 to TRBJ1-6, with D perhaps matching TRBD1 (6 bases). This CDR3 spans 15 amino acids. Germline CDR1 is PRHDT and CDR2 is FYEKMQ (reference sequence). The V and J ends lost 0 bases and 5 bases respectively, with 8 bases between them. This CDR3 reads CASSLGQGDNSPLHF. CDR3 nucleotide sequence: TGTGCCAGCAGCTTAGGACAGGGAGATAATTCACCCCTCCACTTT.

V is TRBV7-6 and J is TRBJ1-2; D unclear. V lost 1 base and J lost 8, with 11 bases in between. There are 13 residues in the CDR3. Germline V gives CDR1 SGHVS, CDR2 FNYEAQ. The CDR3 sequence: CASSLGGRQGYTF. The CDR3 nucleotides are TGTGCCAGCAGCTTAGGAGGCCGGCAAGGCTACACCTTC.

The CDR3 protein is CASSLNQGSYEQYF. CDR3 in DNA: TGTGCCAGCAGCCTCAACCAGGGGTCCTACGAGCAGTACTTC. V gene TRBV28 combines with J gene TRBJ2-7, with D tentatively TRBD1 (6 bases). Per the germline V gene, CDR1 is MDHEN and CDR2 is SYDVKM. This CDR3 region has 14 residues. V shed 6 bases and J shed 1 base, with 13 bases lying between them.

The V call is TRBV30, the J call TRBJ2-7; a weak D match, TRBD2 (6 bases). The CDR3 covers 13 residues. CDR1 and CDR2 (germline): GTSNPN, SVGIG (reference sequence). V was shortened by 2 bases and J by 10 bases, with 18 bases between the two germline ends. The CDR3 spells CAWSNSEGLEQYF. CDR3 coding DNA: TGTGCCTGGAGTAACTCGGAGGGCCTTGAACAGTACTTC. The entire variable domain, with the rest obtained from reference TRBV30 and TRBJ2-7, is as follows: SQTIHQWPATLVQPVGSPLSLECTVEGTSNPNLYWYRQAAGRGLQLLFYSVGIGQISSEVPQNLSASRPQDRQFILSSKKLLLSDSGFYLCAWSNSEGLEQYFGPGTRLTVT.

This clone has just a few counts. V gene TRBV5-4 combines with J gene TRBJ2-5; maybe TRBD2 (5 bases). CDR1 SGHNT and CDR2 YYREEE come from the germline V gene (reference sequence). The CDR3 has 14 amino acids. Trimming cost V 3 bases and J 2 bases, with 11 bases left between them. The CDR3 protein is CASSSAEWQETQYF. The CDR3 bases are TGTGCCAGCAGCTCAGCGGAGTGGCAAGAGACCCAGTACTTC.

The rearrangement links TRBV28 to TRBJ1-2; 9 bases are a match to TRBD1. This CDR3 region has 17 residues. With V trimmed by 5 bases and J by 1 base, 11 bases remained unmatched. Germline loops: CDR1 MDHEN, CDR2 SYDVKM. Here the CDR3 reads CASSRPGQGRYNYGYTF. The CDR3 coding sequence is TGTGCCAGCAGTCGTCCGGGACAGGGCCGCTATAACTATGGCTACACCTTC.

V and J are TRBV1 and TRBJ2-1; TRBD2, the D gene given by the table, was not confirmed from the DNA. TRBV1 is listed as a pseudogene. CDR3 length equals 16 residues. The CDR3 spells CTSSPRRAGVSCEQFF. As DNA, the CDR3 is TGCACCAGCAGCCCTCGCCGAGCGGGAGTGTCTTGTGAGCAGTTCTTC.

V gene TRBV28 combines with J gene TRBJ2-7, with 7 nucleotides matching TRBD1. The V and J ends lost 5 bases and 2 bases, in that order; junction bases with no gene match: 18. CDR3 length: 18 amino acids. Germline V CDR1 and CDR2: MDHEN, SYDVKM. CDR3 protein: CASSHRQGLSLTAYEQYF. For the CDR3, the DNA is TGTGCCAGCAGTCATAGACAGGGCCTTTCCCTCACCGCCTACGAGCAGTACTTC.

This clone was seen just once. The chain links TRBV28 to TRBJ2-1; 7 bases align to TRBD2. The CDR3 runs to 15 residues. Germline V gene lookup returns CDR1 MDHEN and CDR2 SYDVKM. The junction had 4 bases not matched to a gene; V was cut back by 5 bases and J by 0 bases. The CDR3 DNA is TGTGCCAGCAGTAAAGCGGGGAGCTCCTACAATGAGCAGTTCTTC. Its protein product is CASSKAGSSYNEQFF.

The chain links TRBV19 to TRBJ1-6; no clear D. The CDR3 spans 15 residues. V lost 7 bases and J lost 4, with 14 bases in between. The V gene's germline CDR1 is LNHDA and CDR2 SQIVND (reference sequence). This chain's CDR3 is CASKKEAQYNSPLHF. As DNA, the CDR3 is TGTGCCAGTAAGAAAGAGGCACAGTATAATTCACCCCTCCACTTT.

The chain combines TRBV28 with TRBJ1-2; D is undetermined. Germline-derived CDR1 and CDR2 are MDHEN and SYDVKM. V was trimmed by 6 bases and J by 4 bases, leaving 9 bases between them. The CDR3 consists of 12 residues. The CDR3 loop reads CASSPRPYGYTF. The DNA for the CDR3 is TGTGCCAGCAGCCCCCGCCCCTATGGCTACACCTTC.

The V gene is TRBV3-1 (or the pseudogene TRBV3-2), the J gene TRBJ1-1, with 8 nucleotides matching TRBD1. The CDR3 extends over 19 amino acids. CDR1 is LGHDT, CDR2 YNNKEL, per germline (reference sequence). V dropped 0 bases and J dropped 1; count of bases not matched to a gene: 13. CDR3 protein: CASSQDRPGQGMRNTEAFF. CDR3 DNA: TGTGCCAGCAGCCAAGATCGCCCTGGACAGGGAATGAGGAACACTGAAGCTTTCTTT.

CDR3 residues: CAWAPMNTEAFF. CDR3 nucleotide sequence: TGTGCCTGGGCACCTATGAACACTGAAGCTTTCTTT. This sequence joins TRBV30 and TRBJ1-1, with unresolved D. V lost 5 bases, J lost 0 bases, and 7 bases lay in between. This CDR3 is built from 12 residues. CDR1 is GTSNPN and CDR2 is SVGIG in the germline V gene (reference sequence).

The chain employs TRBV6-5 and TRBJ2-2, with 8 positions matching TRBD2. Germline V gives CDR1 MNHEY, CDR2 SVGAGI. This CDR3 is 15 amino acids long. Trimming cost V 10 bases and J 6 bases; bases outside gene matches: 13. This CDR3 is CATQLVAGLAGELFF. Here the CDR3 DNA reads TGTGCCACCCAACTCGTAGCGGGATTGGCCGGGGAGCTGTTTTTT.

The chain recombines TRBV10-3 with TRBJ1-3; maybe TRBD1 (5 bases). Germline CDR1 and CDR2: ENHRY and SYGVKD. The CDR3 runs to 16 residues. Trimming took 4 bases from V and 0 from J, leaving 13 bases between them. In nucleotides, the CDR3 is TGTGCCATCAGTGTAGTGGAGGGGTACTCTGGAAACACCATATATTTT. Residues: CAISVVEGYSGNTIYF.

The chain joins TRBV28 to TRBJ1-3, with unresolved D. CDR3 size: 17 residues. Deletions cut 5 bases from V and 0 bases from J, with 17 bases between. CDR1 is MDHEN, CDR2 SYDVKM, per germline. CDR3 region: CASSPHPTRASGNTIYF. The CDR3, as DNA: TGTGCCAGCAGTCCCCATCCCACAAGGGCCTCTGGAAACACCATATATTTT.

The rearrangement joins TRBV25-1 to TRBJ2-7, with D tentatively TRBD1 (5 bases). Germline CDR1 and CDR2: MGHDK and SYGVNS. V lost 6 bases and J 2 bases, leaving 17 bases between the germline ends. The CDR3 has 15 residues. The CDR3 here is CASSEGKGRTYEQYF. CDR3 coding DNA: TGTGCCAGCAGCGAAGGTAAGGGGCGGACCTACGAGCAGTACTTC.

The CDR3 DNA reads as TGTGCCAGCAGTATCGGACCGACTGAAGCTTTCTTT. The encoded protein is CASSIGPTEAFF. This chain uses TRBV6-6 with TRBJ1-1, with D unresolved. V shed 5 bases and J shed 5 bases, with 9 bases lying between them. Germline loops: CDR1 MNHNY, CDR2 SVGAGI (reference sequence). This CDR3 spans 12 amino acids.

The chain carries TRBV7-9 and TRBJ2-2; maybe TRBD2 (5 bases). CDR3 length equals 13 residues. CDR1 is SEHNR, CDR2 FQNEAQ, per germline (reference sequence). Deletions cut 8 bases from V and 3 bases from J, with 10 bases between. The CDR3 nucleotides are TGTGCCAGCGTAAGCGGCCACACCGGGGAGCTGTTTTTT. As protein: CASVSGHTGELFF.

The chain carries TRBV19 and TRBJ2-7; TRBD1 is a possible D gene (6 bases). V was pared by 7 bases and J by 4 bases, with 17 bases between. CDR1 LNHDA and CDR2 SQIVND come from the germline V gene (reference sequence). The CDR3 sequence is 14 residues long. This CDR3 is CASMAPGETYEQYF. CDR3 sequence (DNA): TGTGCCAGTATGGCTCCAGGGGAAACATACGAGCAGTACTTC.